The 17 T cell receptor beta chains below were found in one sample sequenced in a study of cytomegalovirus exposure and HLA in healthy donors. This PCR relied on a set of 60 Vbeta primers and 13 Jbeta primers. Using immunoSEQ multiplex PCR, the repertoire was profiled, and TCRdb retains in-frame clones only, with some absent. The sample includes 200,000 to 250,000 clones, about 80% seen only once; the top ten take about 0.58%. The material sequenced was PBMCs. The source is a woman in her 40s in good health and CMV-seronegative.

The rearrangement uses TRBV18 and TRBJ1-2; tentatively, D is TRBD1 (6 bases). Trimming removed 6 bases at V and 0 bases at J, with 11 bases between. The CDR3 extends over 14 amino acids. Germline loops: CDR1 KGHSH, CDR2 LQKENI. The CDR3 DNA sequence: TGTGCCAGCTCCCGTGGGGGCCCTAACTATGGCTACACCTTC. This encodes CASSRGGPNYGYTF.

The chain couples TRBV27 to TRBJ2-3; a weak D match, TRBD1 (5 bases). V was clipped by 3 bases and J by 5 bases, with 27 bases between them. CDR1 is MNHEY, CDR2 SMNVEV, per germline (reference sequence). CDR3 length: 19 residues. CDR3 sequence reads: CASSLRHRNSRAARDTQYF. The CDR3 DNA reads TGTGCCAGCAGTTTGCGGCACAGGAATTCGCGCGCGGCGCGAGATACGCAGTATTTT.

V gene TRBV5-6 combines with J gene TRBJ2-3, with D possibly TRBD1 on 6 matching bases. The CDR3 length is 18 residues. In germline, CDR1 is SGHDT, CDR2 YYEEEE. The V end was cut by 0 bases, the J end by 1 base, with 18 bases between. CDR3 region: CASSLGRLTGKGTDTQYF. CDR3 sequence (DNA): TGTGCCAGCAGCTTGGGGCGCCTTACAGGGAAAGGCACAGATACGCAGTATTTT.

The chain couples TRBV7-9 to TRBJ1-3; D is ambiguous. The ends were cut back, 1 base at V and 4 bases at J, with 11 bases in the middle. Germline CDR1 and CDR2: SEHNR and FQNEAQ (reference sequence). The CDR3 totals 15 residues. The CDR3 DNA is TGTGCCAGCAGCTTAGTGGGGAGGGTCGGAAACACCATATATTTT. It is translated as CASSLVGRVGNTIYF.

The chain couples TRBV19 to TRBJ1-2, with TRBD1 matching over 9 bases. The CDR3 runs to 15 residues. The ends lost 8 bases at V and 2 bases at J; junction bases unmatched: 9. Germline CDR1 and CDR2: LNHDA and SQIVND (reference sequence). CDR3 DNA sequence: TGTGCCAGTGAGGTCTCCGGGACAGGGAACTATGGCTACACCTTC. Translated: CASEVSGTGNYGYTF. The full variable domain, rest sourced from reference TRBV19 and TRBJ1-2, is DGGITQSPKYLFRKEGQNVTLSCEQNLNHDAMYWYRQDPGQGLRLIYYSQIVNDFQKGDIAEGYSVSREKKESFPLTVTSAQKNPTAFYLCASEVSGTGNYGYTFGSGTRLTVV.

Note on this clone: Distinct nucleotide sequences in the sample also encode this CDR3. J is TRBJ1-1 and V is TRBV18; no definite D call. Trimming took off 2 bases at V and 1 base at J, with 5 bases between the two ends. The V gene's germline CDR1 is KGHSH and CDR2 LQKENI. The CDR3 runs to 13 residues. The CDR3 coding sequence is TGTGCCAGCTCACCAACAGAGAACACTGAAGCTTTCTTT. The encoded protein is CASSPTENTEAFF.

This clone was seen just once. V is TRBV11-2 and J is TRBJ1-2; TRBD1 matches 11 bases. CDR1 is SGHAT and CDR2 is FQNNGV in the germline V gene. This CDR3 region has 15 residues. Unmatched junction bases numbered 9, after V lost 4 bases and J lost 8 bases. CDR3 DNA sequence: TGTGCCAGCAGCTACCGGGACAGGGGGTTCGGCGGCTACACCTTC. Encoded protein: CASSYRDRGFGGYTF.

This chain links TRBV6-5 with TRBJ2-2; D ambiguous. Deletions cut 4 bases from V and 1 base from J, with 10 bases between. Germline V gene data show CDR1 as MNHEY and CDR2 as SVGAGI. This CDR3 comprises 15 residues. CDR3 DNA sequence: TGTGCCAGCAGTTTAGAGGCCCTGAACACCGGGGAGCTGTTTTTT. It translates to CASSLEALNTGELFF.

The V call is TRBV9, the J call TRBJ2-5; the match to TRBD2 covers 11 bases. Germline V gene lookup returns CDR1 SGDLS and CDR2 YYNGEE. The CDR3 is 14 residues long. V was pared by 4 bases and J by 5 bases, with 4 bases of the junction left unmatched. CDR3 amino acids: CASSSRTSGETQYF. The CDR3 DNA reads as TGTGCCAGCAGCTCCCGGACTAGCGGGGAGACCCAGTACTTC.

This clone was counted a single time. The CDR3 DNA follows: TGTGCCAGCAGCTTACGAGGCCAGTTTGGAAACACCATATATTTT. It specifies CASSLRGQFGNTIYF. The chain uses TRBV13 and TRBJ1-3, with unresolved D. The CDR3 is 15 amino acids. V was trimmed by 2 bases and J by 3 bases, leaving 11 bases between them. Germline V CDR1 and CDR2: PRHDT, FYEKMQ (reference sequence).

V and J are TRBV2 and TRBJ2-3; 8 bases agree with TRBD1. CDR3 size: 15 residues. CDR1 is SNHLY, CDR2 FYNNEI, per germline. Trimming took 4 bases from V and 3 from J; bases not matched to a gene: 6. Written as DNA, the CDR3 is TGTGCCAGCAGTGCTCAGGGGGCTGGGACAGATACGCAGTATTTT. Protein product: CASSAQGAGTDTQYF.

The chain has TRBV29-1 and TRBJ2-1; 10 positions match TRBD1. Germline lookup yields CDR1 SQVTM and CDR2 ANQGSEA. V lost 7 bases to trimming and J lost 2 bases; unmatched junction nucleotides: 11. This CDR3 has 16 residues. The CDR3 region is CSATPPGQGTYNEQFF. The CDR3 nucleotides are TGCAGCGCCACACCTCCGGGACAGGGGACCTACAATGAGCAGTTCTTC.

This chain joins TRBV18 and TRBJ1-1; unclear D gene. V lost 3 bases, J lost 3 bases, and 5 bases lay in between. Germline V gene data show CDR1 as KGHSH and CDR2 as LQKENI. The CDR3 covers 12 residues. CDR3 nucleotides: TGTGCCAGCTCACCCGGGGACACTGAAGCTTTCTTT. This encodes CASSPGDTEAFF.

This clone appeared a few times. The rearrangement joins TRBV6-5 to TRBJ1-6, with 9 bases fitting TRBD1. The CDR3 is made up of 14 amino acids. CDR1 and CDR2 (germline): MNHEY, SVGAGI. The V gene end was trimmed by 2 bases and the J gene end by 8 bases; junction bases not matched to a gene: 1. The CDR3 sequence: CASSYRTGDSPLHF. The CDR3 DNA sequence: TGTGCCAGCAGTTACAGGACAGGGGATTCACCCCTCCACTTT.

This clone was observed a few times. This sequence joins TRBV27 and TRBJ2-7; TRBD1 aligns across 9 bases. The germline CDR1 and CDR2 sequences are MNHEY and SMNVEV (reference sequence). V shed 6 bases and J 7 bases; nucleotides not matched to a gene: 10. This CDR3 is 14 amino acids long. The CDR3 protein is CASSQRQGVWEQYF. DNA for the CDR3: TGTGCCAGCAGCCAGAGACAGGGGGTATGGGAGCAGTACTTC.

The count of this clone is one. The genes are TRBV5-1 and TRBJ2-7, with 8 bases matching TRBD2. CDR1 and CDR2 from the germline V gene are SGHRS and YFSETQ. The CDR3 sequence is 13 residues long. V trimming: 0 bases; J trimming: 5 bases; junction bases outside the gene matches: 1. CDR3 sequence reads: CASSLEGLDEQYF. The CDR3 DNA is TGCGCCAGCAGCTTGGAGGGACTAGACGAGCAGTACTTC.

This clone has just a few counts. The V and J genes are TRBV29-1 and TRBJ2-7; 9 bases line up with TRBD1. The V gene end was trimmed by 4 bases and the J gene end by 3 bases; junction bases not matched to a gene: 16. This CDR3 has 17 amino acids. Germline V gene lookup returns CDR1 SQVTM and CDR2 ANQGSEA. Here the CDR3 reads CSVGGRERQGGNYEQYF. The CDR3 bases are TGCAGCGTTGGCGGCCGGGAGAGACAGGGGGGGAACTACGAGCAGTACTTC.